This T cell receptor (beta chain) was found in a study of early T cells in non-severe SARS-CoV-2 infection. Findings of the study overall: Database matching using VDJdb favored anti-spike CD8 responses, with private and CD4 specificities left missing.

In TCRdb, the 5' RACE reads were re-called with MiXCR into one record per CDR3 protein. The sample holds 55,000 to 75,000 distinct CDR3 sequences, roughly an eighth seen once. This clonotype was recorded many times. Its target is not known. Germline CDR1 is DFQATT and CDR2 is SNEGSKA (reference sequence). V lost 6 bases and J lost 1, with 10 bases in between. The CDR3 contains 13 residues. The rearrangement links TRBV20-1 to TRBJ2-4; possibly TRBD1 for D (7 bases). This sequence originates from an adult who was a healthcare worker with PCR-confirmed SARS-CoV-2 infection or an uninfected control (not recorded which). Sequencing input: whole blood. The CDR3 DNA is TGCAGTGCCCCAGGGGGGGCCAAAAACATTCAGTACTTC. Translated: CSAPGGAKNIQYF.